These T cell receptor beta chains were read from a single sample in a study of somatic mutations in cytotoxic T cells in rheumatoid arthritis. Profiling relied on immunoSEQ multiplex PCR, and the TCRdb table lists in-frame clones only, not all of them. In the table there are 10,000 to 15,000 clones, roughly 74% of which are singletons. Sequencing used CD8+ T cells sorted from blood. The receptors derive from a woman in her thirties or forties in good health. Both conserved end residues are part of each CDR3. Each record gives: V gene, J gene, clone size, D gene, CDR3 protein, CDR3 DNA. D genes are given only for firm matches. Part of the rows lack a size; the others show once, few, many or a class for expanded clones.

TRBV28,TRBJ1-4,NA,NA,CASRIGQNPNEKLFF,TGTGCCAGCAGAATTGGACAGAATCCTAATGAAAAACTGTTTTTT
TRBV11-2,TRBJ2-7,NA,NA,CASSLARASYEQYF,TGTGCCAGCAGCTTAGCCCGGGCATCCTACGAGCAGTACTTC
TRBV7-9,TRBJ1-3,few,NA,CASSLGGNTIYF,TGTGCCAGCAGCTTAGGAGGAAACACCATATATTTT
TRBV7-9,TRBJ1-1,NA,NA,CASSPEAGLTEAFF,TGTGCCAGCAGCCCCGAAGCGGGATTAACTGAAGCTTTCTTT
TRBV18,TRBJ1-4,NA,NA,CASSPPRTEATNEKLFF,TGTGCCAGCTCACCACCTCGGACGGAAGCAACTAATGAAAAACTGTTTTTT
TRBV5-1,TRBJ2-1,NA,NA,CASSFIGNEQFF,TGCGCCAGCAGCTTCATAGGAAATGAGCAGTTCTTC
TRBV5-1,TRBJ1-3,NA,NA,CASSLVGSGLANTIYF,TGCGCCAGCAGCTTGGTTGGTTCGGGCTTGGCAAACACCATATATTTT
TRBV5-6,TRBJ2-7,NA,TRBD1,CASSPQSSQGVVYEQYF,TGTGCCAGCAGCCCCCAGTCATCGCAGGGGGTGGTATACGAGCAGTACTTC
TRBV18,TRBJ1-5,NA,NA,CASSPPGVQPQHF,TGTGCCAGCTCACCACCAGGGGTTCAGCCCCAGCATTTT
TRBV7-9,TRBJ2-5,NA,NA,CASSWPGLHQETQYF,TGTGCCAGCAGCTGGCCCGGGCTCCATCAAGAGACCCAGTACTTC
TRBV28,TRBJ1-2,NA,NA,CASSFGTSSDGYTF,TGTGCCAGCAGCTTCGGGACCTCAAGCGATGGCTACACCTTC
TRBV6-6,TRBJ1-2,NA,TRBD1,CASSPGQGVVTYGYTF,TGTGCCAGCAGCCCAGGACAGGGAGTCGTGACCTATGGCTACACCTTC
TRBV9,TRBJ2-2,NA,TRBD1,CASSDTPDRVSSGELFF,TGTGCCAGCAGCGATACACCGGACAGGGTGTCGTCCGGGGAGCTGTTTTTT
TRBV5-6,TRBJ1-1,NA,NA,CASSFPDRNTEAFF,TGTGCCAGCAGCTTCCCCGACAGGAACACTGAAGCTTTCTTT
TRBV6-6,TRBJ1-1,NA,NA,CASRAQGLVDTEAFF,TGTGCCAGCAGAGCCCAGGGTTTGGTGGACACTGAAGCTTTCTTT
TRBV4-1,TRBJ1-6,few,NA,CASSQSPNSPLHF,TGCGCCAGCAGCCAATCTCCCAATTCACCCCTCCACTTT
TRBV7-7,TRBJ2-6,few,NA,CASSSYMPQSRANVLTF,TGTGCCAGCAGCAGTTACATGCCACAAAGTCGGGCCAACGTCCTGACTTTC
TRBV14,TRBJ2-2,NA,NA,CASSQDSLAAGELFF,TGTGCCAGCAGCCAAGATTCCCTAGCTGCCGGGGAGCTGTTTTTT
TRBV7-2,TRBJ1-2,NA,TRBD1,CASSSGQGALGYTF,TGTGCCAGCAGCTCGGGACAGGGGGCTCTGGGCTACACCTTC
TRBV5-1,TRBJ2-4,once,NA,CARPFPRKGENIQYF,TGCGCCAGACCGTTTCCCAGGAAGGGCGAGAACATTCAGTACTTC
TRBV18,TRBJ1-2,NA,NA,CASSPPARYMDGYTF,TGTGCCAGCTCACCGCCAGCCAGGTATATGGATGGCTACACCTTC
TRBV6-6,TRBJ2-2,NA,TRBD1,CASSYVQGANTGELFF,TGTGCCAGCAGTTACGTCCAGGGGGCGAACACCGGGGAGCTGTTTTTT
TRBV28,TRBJ2-5,NA,TRBD1,CAIEARGRETQYF,TGTGCCATCGAGGCGAGGGGGCGAGAGACCCAGTACTTC
TRBV7-9,TRBJ1-1,NA,NA,CASLMNTEAFF,TGTGCCAGCCTCATGAACACTGAAGCTTTCTTT
TRBV18,TRBJ2-7,few,TRBD1,CASSPPGTGPKSLEQYF,TGTGCCAGCTCACCACCCGGGACAGGCCCAAAGAGCCTCGAACAGTACTTC
TRBV29-1,TRBJ1-3,NA,NA,CSVGQVRVIRENTIYF,TGCAGCGTTGGCCAGGTGAGGGTTATTCGAGAAAACACCATATATTTT
TRBV19,TRBJ1-5,few,TRBD1,CASTPGQGGYSNQPQHF,TGTGCCAGTACCCCGGGACAGGGGGGATATAGCAATCAGCCCCAGCATTTT
TRBV9,TRBJ2-1,NA,TRBD2,CASSAPSGLAGGNEQFF,TGTGCCAGCAGCGCCCCGTCGGGACTAGCGGGGGGAAATGAGCAGTTCTTC
TRBV4-3,TRBJ2-1,NA,NA,CASSQGYSNEQFF,TGCGCCAGCAGCCAGGGGTACTCCAATGAGCAGTTCTTC
TRBV6-5,TRBJ1-2,NA,NA,CASSYFQGSGYTF,TGTGCCAGCAGTTACTTCCAGGGGTCGGGCTACACCTTC
TRBV29-1,TRBJ2-2,NA,NA,CSVGGGAITGELFF,TGCAGCGTTGGAGGGGGGGCCATCACCGGGGAGCTGTTTTTT
TRBV27,TRBJ2-1,NA,NA,CASSLGGNTYNEQFF,TGTGCCAGCAGTTTGGGTGGCAACACCTACAATGAGCAGTTCTTC
TRBV5-5,TRBJ2-5,NA,NA,CASSLVSDSQETQYF,TGTGCCAGCAGCTTGGTCAGCGACTCCCAAGAGACCCAGTACTTC
TRBV2,TRBJ2-4,NA,NA,CATTDGGEKNIQYF,TGTGCCACCACGGACGGCGGGGAAAAAAACATTCAGTACTTC
TRBV9,TRBJ2-7,NA,NA,CASSVGGGSLSYEQYF,TGTGCCAGCAGCGTGGGGGGCGGGTCACTTTCCTACGAGCAGTACTTC
TRBV30,TRBJ1-5,NA,NA,CAWDTGNNQPQHF,TGTGCCTGGGACACAGGGAACAATCAGCCCCAGCATTTT
TRBV4-2,TRBJ2-7,large,TRBD2,CASSLYGLAGTSYEQYF,TGTGCCAGCAGCCTATATGGACTAGCGGGAACCTCCTACGAGCAGTACTTC